This TCR beta chain is from a study of T cells after yellow fever vaccination. This clonotype has ten or more counts. Antigen unknown. This CDR3 is built from 14 residues. Germline V gene sequence: CDR1 LGHDT, CDR2 YNNKEL (reference sequence). Trimming took 0 bases from V and 4 from J, leaving 7 bases between them. General study points: Researchers report a weaker secondary response that nonetheless peaked faster, day 5 versus 15. A limited proportion of clonotypes was detected within both the CD4 and CD8 compartments. In FACS-sorted repertoires, abundant clonotypes from the bulk population could appear as contaminants.

A universal primer site and UMIs were added as TCR cDNA was made by 5'RACE template switching. MiXCR, applied by TCRdb to the 5' RACE reads, yields one record per CDR3 protein. The sample includes about 250,000 distinct CDR3 sequences, 3.6% of them seen just once. The sample here was PBMCs, taken 15 days after the yellow fever booster vaccination. This TCR derives from a man between 18 and 29 years old who received the YFV17D yellow fever vaccine. The chain is built from TRBV3-1 and TRBJ2-1; D remains unclear. The CDR3 sequence: CASSQDLAYNEQFF. CDR3 DNA sequence: TGTGCCAGCAGCCAAGATCTCGCGTACAATGAGCAGTTCTTC.